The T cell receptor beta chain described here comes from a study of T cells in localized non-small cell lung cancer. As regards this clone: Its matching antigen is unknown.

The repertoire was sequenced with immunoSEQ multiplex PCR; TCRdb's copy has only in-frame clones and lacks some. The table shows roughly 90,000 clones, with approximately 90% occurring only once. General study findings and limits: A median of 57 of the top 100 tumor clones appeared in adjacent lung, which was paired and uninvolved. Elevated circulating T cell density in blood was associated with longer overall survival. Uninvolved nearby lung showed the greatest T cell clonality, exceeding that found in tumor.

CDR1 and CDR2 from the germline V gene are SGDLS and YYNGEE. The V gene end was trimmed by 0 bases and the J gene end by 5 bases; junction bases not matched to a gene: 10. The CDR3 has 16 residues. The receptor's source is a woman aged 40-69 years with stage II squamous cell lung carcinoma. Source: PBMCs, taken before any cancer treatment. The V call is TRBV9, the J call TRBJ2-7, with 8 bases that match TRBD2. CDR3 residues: CASSVEGAGVPHEQYF. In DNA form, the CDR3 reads TGTGCCAGCAGCGTAGAGGGAGCGGGGGTCCCCCACGAGCAGTACTTC.